Below, 5 T cell receptor beta chains from the same sample are listed, as sequenced in a study of low-dose radiotherapy and immunotherapy resistance in tumors. First-strand cDNA used TRAV- and TRBV-specific primers, covering alpha and beta chains. TCRs were amplified for roughly 20 PCR cycles with a constant-region primer and V-primer adapter. TCRdb re-derived calls from the reads in MiXCR, one entry per CDR3 protein. The table records 95,000 to 100,000 distinct CDR3 sequences, more than 20% of them present only once. This sample's time point: after trial treatment. The treatment here: LDRT plus nivolumab, ipilimumab, low-dose cyclophosphamide and aspirin (RACIN trial). The source material was PBMCs, sampled after low-dose radiotherapy plus immunotherapy. The receptors come from a male donor with prostate cancer.

In this sample, this clonotype turned up many times. J is TRBJ2-6 and V is TRBV4-1; D remains unclear. This CDR3 contains 15 residues. V was clipped by 1 base and J by 4 bases, with 8 bases between them. Per germline, CDR1 MGHRA and CDR2 YSYEKL. Here the CDR3 reads CASSQGDLGANVLTF. CDR3 DNA sequence: TGCGCCAGCAGCCAAGGGGATTTAGGGGCCAACGTCCTGACTTTC.

V is TRBV2 and J is TRBJ2-7, with D possibly matching TRBD1 (6 bases). V dropped 7 bases and J dropped 0 bases, with 16 bases sitting between them. CDR3 size: 15 residues. Germline-derived CDR1 and CDR2 are SNHLY and FYNNEI. CDR3 loop: CASNARTDSSYEQYF. Here the CDR3 DNA reads TGTGCCAGCAACGCCAGGACGGACAGCTCCTACGAGCAGTACTTC.

This clonotype was seen at least ten times. The chain carries TRBV5-6 and TRBJ2-3; D gene ambiguous. Germline assignment: CDR1 SGHDT and CDR2 YYEEEE. V shed 5 bases and J shed 1 base, with 11 bases lying between them. The CDR3 has 14 amino acids. This chain's CDR3 is CASRTVRGTDTQYF. CDR3 coding DNA: TGTGCCAGCAGGACGGTACGAGGCACAGATACGCAGTATTTT.

As regards this clonotype: A much larger clone lies a single base off, so this may be a read error. The V gene is TRBV6-5, the J gene TRBJ2-5; 7 positions match TRBD2. The CDR3 is 15 residues long. Germline V lookup: CDR1 MNHEY, CDR2 SVGAGI. The CDR3: CVSSPGLAVRETQYF. For the CDR3, the DNA is TGTGTCAGCAGTCCGGGGCTAGCGGTCCGAGAGACCCAGTACTTC.

This clonotype was seen many times. The chain joins TRBV5-1 to TRBJ2-7; TRBD2 matches at 9 bases. The CDR3 length is 13 residues. Germline lookup yields CDR1 SGHRS and CDR2 YFSETQ. In nucleotides, the CDR3 is TGCGCTCCCGCGGGAGGGGAACTACGCGAGCAGTACTTC. Translation gives CAPAGGELREQYF.